This T cell receptor beta chain derives from a study of human T cells and chemical hapten exposure. Study-level background: Patients, mostly women, had alopecia areata, alopecia totalis or alopecia universalis. Findings of the study overall: Expanded TCR sets contained significantly more large CDR3 similarity clusters than controls.

TCRdb itself ran the RACE reads through MiXCR, one entry per CDR3 protein. The sample lists fewer than 350,000 distinct CDR3 sequences, around 7.7% occurring once. The table lists this clonotype with a few counts. Its specificity is unknown. CDR3 length equals 14 residues. Trimming removed 4 bases from V and 7 bases from J; junction bases left unmatched: 2. Germline V gene lookup returns CDR1 MGHDK and CDR2 SYGVNS. Time point of the sample: pre-sensitization, week 0. Regarding treatment: therapeutic diphenylcyclopropenone sensitization with weekly scalp DPC. Total RNA was isolated from whole blood that had not been fractionated.

The chain links TRBV25-1 to TRBJ1-6; 9 nucleotides agree with TRBD1. The sequence derives from a man aged 18-30 years with alopecia areata. Some clones in this sample may be carry-over from other donors' samples. The specimen was whole blood, collected in connection with sensitization to the hapten diphenylcyclopropenone (DPC). The CDR3, as DNA: TGTGCCAGCAGTGTCGGGACAGGGAATTCACCCCTCCACTTT. Encoded protein: CASSVGTGNSPLHF.